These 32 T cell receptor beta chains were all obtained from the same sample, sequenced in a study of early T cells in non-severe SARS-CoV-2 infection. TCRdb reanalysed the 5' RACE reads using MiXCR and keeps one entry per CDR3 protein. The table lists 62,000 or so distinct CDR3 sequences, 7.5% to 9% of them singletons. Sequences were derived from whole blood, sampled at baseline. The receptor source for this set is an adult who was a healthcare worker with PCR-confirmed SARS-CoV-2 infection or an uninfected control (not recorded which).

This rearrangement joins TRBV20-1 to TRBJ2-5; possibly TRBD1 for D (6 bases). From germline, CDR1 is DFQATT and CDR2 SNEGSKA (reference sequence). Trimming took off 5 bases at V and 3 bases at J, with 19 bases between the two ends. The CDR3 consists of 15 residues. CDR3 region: CSALPSGTPKETQYF. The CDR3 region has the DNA TGCAGTGCTCTCCCCTCCGGGACACCAAAAGAGACCCAGTACTTC.

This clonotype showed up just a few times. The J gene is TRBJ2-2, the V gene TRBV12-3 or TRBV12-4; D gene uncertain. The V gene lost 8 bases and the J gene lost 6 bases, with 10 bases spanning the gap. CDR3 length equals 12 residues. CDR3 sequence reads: CASSFYPGELFF. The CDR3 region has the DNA TGTGCCAGCTCGTTTTATCCCGGGGAGCTGTTTTTT.

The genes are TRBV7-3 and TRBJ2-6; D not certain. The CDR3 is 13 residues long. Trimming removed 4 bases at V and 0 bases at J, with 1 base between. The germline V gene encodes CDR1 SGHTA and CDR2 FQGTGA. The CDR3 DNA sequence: TGTGCCAGCAGCTACTCTGGGGCCAACGTCCTGACTTTC. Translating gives CASSYSGANVLTF.

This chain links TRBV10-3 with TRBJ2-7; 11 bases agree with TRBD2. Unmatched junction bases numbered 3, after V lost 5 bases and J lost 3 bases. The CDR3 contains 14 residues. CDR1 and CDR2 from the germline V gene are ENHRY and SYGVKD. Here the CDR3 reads CAISPTSGIYEQYF. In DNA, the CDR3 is TGTGCCATCAGTCCGACTAGCGGGATCTACGAGCAGTACTTC.

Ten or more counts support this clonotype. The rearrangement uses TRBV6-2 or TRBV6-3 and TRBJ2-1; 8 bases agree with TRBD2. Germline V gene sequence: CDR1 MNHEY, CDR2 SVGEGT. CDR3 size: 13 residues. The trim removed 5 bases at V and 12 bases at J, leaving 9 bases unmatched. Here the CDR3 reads CASSPISGSRQFF. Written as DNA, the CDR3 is TGTGCCAGCAGTCCAATAAGCGGGAGTAGGCAGTTCTTC.

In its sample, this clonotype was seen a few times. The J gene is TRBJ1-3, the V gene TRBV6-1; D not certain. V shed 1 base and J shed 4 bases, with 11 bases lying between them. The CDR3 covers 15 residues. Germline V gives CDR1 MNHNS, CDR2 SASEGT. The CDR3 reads CASSEEIQHGNTIYF. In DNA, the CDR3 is TGTGCCAGCAGTGAAGAGATCCAACACGGAAACACCATATATTTT.

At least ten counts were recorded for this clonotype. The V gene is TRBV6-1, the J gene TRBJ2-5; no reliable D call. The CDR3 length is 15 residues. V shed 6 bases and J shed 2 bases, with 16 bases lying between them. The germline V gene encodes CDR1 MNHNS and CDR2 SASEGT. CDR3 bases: TGTGCCAGCAGGACGTGGGCCGGCCTACAAGAGACCCAGTACTTC. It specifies CASRTWAGLQETQYF.

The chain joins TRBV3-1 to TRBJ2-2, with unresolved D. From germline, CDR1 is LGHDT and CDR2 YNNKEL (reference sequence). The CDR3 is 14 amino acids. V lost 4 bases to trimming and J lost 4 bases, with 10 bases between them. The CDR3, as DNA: TGTGCCAGCAGCCTTAGTTCCCTCACCGGGGAGCTGTTTTTT. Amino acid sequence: CASSLSSLTGELFF.

The CDR3 DNA reads TGTGCCAGCAGCTTAACTTCAGGCGATGGCTACACCTTC. It yields the protein CASSLTSGDGYTF. The chain has TRBV7-2 and TRBJ1-2; D is uncertain. The CDR3 totals 13 residues. Germline V gives CDR1 SGHTA, CDR2 FQGNSA. With 2 bases removed from V and 6 bases from J, the gap between germline ends came to 10 bases.

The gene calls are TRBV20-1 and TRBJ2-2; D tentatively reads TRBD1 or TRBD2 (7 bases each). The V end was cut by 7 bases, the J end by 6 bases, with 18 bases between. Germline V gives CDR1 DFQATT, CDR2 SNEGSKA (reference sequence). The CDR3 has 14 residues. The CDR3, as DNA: TGCAGTGTTTCCCCCCAGGGGGGGCCCGGGGAGCTGTTTTTT. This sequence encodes CSVSPQGGPGELFF.

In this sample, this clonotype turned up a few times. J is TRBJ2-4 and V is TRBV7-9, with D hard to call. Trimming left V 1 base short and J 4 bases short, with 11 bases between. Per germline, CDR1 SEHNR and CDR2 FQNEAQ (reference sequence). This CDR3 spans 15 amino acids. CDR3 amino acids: CASSLGNDGKNIQYF. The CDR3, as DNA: TGTGCCAGCAGCTTAGGGAACGACGGAAAAAACATTCAGTACTTC.

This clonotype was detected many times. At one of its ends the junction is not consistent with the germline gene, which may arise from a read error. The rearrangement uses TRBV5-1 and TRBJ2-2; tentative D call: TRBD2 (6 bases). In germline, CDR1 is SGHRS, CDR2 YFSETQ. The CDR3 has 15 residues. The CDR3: CASSLGGLPTRELFF. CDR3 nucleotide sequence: TGCGCCAGCAGCTTGGGCGGACTACCCACCCGGGAGCTGTTTTTT.

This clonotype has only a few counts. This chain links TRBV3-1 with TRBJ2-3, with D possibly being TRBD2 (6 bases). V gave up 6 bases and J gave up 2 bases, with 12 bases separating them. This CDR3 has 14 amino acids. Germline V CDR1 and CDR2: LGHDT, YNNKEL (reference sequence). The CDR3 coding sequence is TGTGCCAGCAGTTTGCGCGGGGACACAGATACGCAGTATTTT. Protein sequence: CASSLRGDTDTQYF.

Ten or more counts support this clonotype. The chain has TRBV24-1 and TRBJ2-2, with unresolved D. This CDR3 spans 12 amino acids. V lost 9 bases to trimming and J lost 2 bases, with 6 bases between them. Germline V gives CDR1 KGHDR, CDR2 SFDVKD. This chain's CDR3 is CATQLNTGELFF. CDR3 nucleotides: TGTGCCACCCAATTAAACACCGGGGAGCTGTTTTTT.

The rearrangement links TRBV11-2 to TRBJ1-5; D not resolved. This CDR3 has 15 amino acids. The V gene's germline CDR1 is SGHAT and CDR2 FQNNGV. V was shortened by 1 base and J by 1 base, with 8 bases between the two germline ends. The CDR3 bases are TGTGCCAGCAGCTTAGGGTGGGAGAGCAATCAGCCCCAGCATTTT. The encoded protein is CASSLGWESNQPQHF.

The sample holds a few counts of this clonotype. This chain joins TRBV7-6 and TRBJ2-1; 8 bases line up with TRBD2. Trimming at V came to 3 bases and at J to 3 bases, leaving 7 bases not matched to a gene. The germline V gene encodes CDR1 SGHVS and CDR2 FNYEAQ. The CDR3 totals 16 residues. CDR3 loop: CASSLLSGSFYNEQFF. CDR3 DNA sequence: TGTGCCAGCAGCTTGCTGAGCGGGAGCTTCTACAATGAGCAGTTCTTC.

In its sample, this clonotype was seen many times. The CDR3: CASSLEGHRGYGYTF. The CDR3 DNA is TGCGCCAGCAGCTTGGAAGGTCACAGGGGGTATGGCTACACCTTC. The rearrangement links TRBV5-1 to TRBJ1-2; 8 bases map to TRBD1. The trim removed 0 bases at V and 5 bases at J, leaving 6 bases unmatched. Germline values: CDR1 SGHRS, CDR2 YFSETQ. This CDR3 is 15 amino acids long.

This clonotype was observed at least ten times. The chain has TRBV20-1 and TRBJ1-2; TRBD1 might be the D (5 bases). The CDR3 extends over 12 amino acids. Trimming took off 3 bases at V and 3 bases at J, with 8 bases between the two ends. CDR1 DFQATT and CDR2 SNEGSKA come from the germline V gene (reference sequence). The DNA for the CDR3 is TGCAGTGCTAGGCAGGGTGACTATGGCTACACCTTC. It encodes CSARQGDYGYTF.

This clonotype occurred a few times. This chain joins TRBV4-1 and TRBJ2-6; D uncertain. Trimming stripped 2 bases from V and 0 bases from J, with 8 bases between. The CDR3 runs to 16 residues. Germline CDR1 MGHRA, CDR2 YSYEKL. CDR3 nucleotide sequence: TGCGCCAGCAGCCAACCCCAGCTCTCTGGGGCCAACGTCCTGACTTTC. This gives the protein CASSQPQLSGANVLTF.

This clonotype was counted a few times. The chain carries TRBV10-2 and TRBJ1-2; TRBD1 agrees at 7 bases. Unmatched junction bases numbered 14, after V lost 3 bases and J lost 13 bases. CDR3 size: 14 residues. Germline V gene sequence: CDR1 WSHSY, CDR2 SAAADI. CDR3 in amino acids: CASSELSRDSLSTF. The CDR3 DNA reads TGCGCCAGCAGTGAACTTAGCCGGGACAGTTTATCCACCTTC.

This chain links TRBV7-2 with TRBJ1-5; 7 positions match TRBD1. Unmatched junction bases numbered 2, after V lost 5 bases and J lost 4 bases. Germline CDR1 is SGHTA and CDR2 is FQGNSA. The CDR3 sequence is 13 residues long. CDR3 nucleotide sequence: TGTGCCAGCAGCGGGACAGCGAATCAGCCCCAGCATTTT. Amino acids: CASSGTANQPQHF.

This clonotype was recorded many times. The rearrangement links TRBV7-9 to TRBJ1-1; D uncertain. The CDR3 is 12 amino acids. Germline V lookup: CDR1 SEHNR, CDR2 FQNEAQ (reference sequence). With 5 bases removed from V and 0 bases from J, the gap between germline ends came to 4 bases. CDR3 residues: CASSQMNTEAFF. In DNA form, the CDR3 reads TGTGCCAGCAGCCAGATGAACACTGAAGCTTTCTTT.

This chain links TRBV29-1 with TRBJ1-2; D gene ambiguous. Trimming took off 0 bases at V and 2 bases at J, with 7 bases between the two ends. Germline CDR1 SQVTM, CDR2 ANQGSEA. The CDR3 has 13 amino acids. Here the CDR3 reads CSVEDGHNYGYTF. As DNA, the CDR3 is TGCAGCGTTGAAGACGGGCACAACTATGGCTACACCTTC.

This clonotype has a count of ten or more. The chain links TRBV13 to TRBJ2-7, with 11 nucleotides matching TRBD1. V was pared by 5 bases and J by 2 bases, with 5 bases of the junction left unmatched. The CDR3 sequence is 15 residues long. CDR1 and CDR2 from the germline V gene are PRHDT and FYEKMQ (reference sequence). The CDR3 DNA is TGTGCCAGCAGCCCACGGGGACAGGGGGCCTACGAGCAGTACTTC. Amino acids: CASSPRGQGAYEQYF.

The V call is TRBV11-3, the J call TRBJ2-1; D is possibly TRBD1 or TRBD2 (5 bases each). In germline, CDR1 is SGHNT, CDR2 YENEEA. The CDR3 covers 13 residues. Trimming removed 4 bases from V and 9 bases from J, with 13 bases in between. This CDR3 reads CASSWDVVSEQFF. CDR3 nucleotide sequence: TGTGCCAGCAGCTGGGACGTAGTGAGTGAGCAGTTCTTC.

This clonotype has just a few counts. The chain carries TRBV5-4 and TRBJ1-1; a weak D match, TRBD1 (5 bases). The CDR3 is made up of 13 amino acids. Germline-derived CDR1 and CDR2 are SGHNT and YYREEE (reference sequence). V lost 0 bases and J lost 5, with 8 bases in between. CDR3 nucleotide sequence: TGTGCCAGCAGCTTGGAGGGGAGGACTGAAGCTTTCTTT. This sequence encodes CASSLEGRTEAFF.

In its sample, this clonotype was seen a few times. CDR3 in amino acids: CASSEFSSGKIRDTQYF. The DNA of the CDR3 is TGTGCCAGCAGTGAGTTTTCTAGCGGGAAAATACGGGATACGCAGTATTTT. The chain couples TRBV25-1 to TRBJ2-3, with 9 nucleotides matching TRBD2. The CDR3 consists of 17 residues. Per germline, CDR1 MGHDK and CDR2 SYGVNS. Trimming removed 3 bases from V and 6 bases from J; junction bases left unmatched: 13.

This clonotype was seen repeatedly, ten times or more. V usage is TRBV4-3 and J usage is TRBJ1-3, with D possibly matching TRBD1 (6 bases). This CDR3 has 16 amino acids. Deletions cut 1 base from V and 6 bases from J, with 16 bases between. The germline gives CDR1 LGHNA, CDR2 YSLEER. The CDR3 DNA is TGCGCCAGCAGCCAAGGGACAGCTCAATCCGTAAACACCATATATTTT. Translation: CASSQGTAQSVNTIYF.

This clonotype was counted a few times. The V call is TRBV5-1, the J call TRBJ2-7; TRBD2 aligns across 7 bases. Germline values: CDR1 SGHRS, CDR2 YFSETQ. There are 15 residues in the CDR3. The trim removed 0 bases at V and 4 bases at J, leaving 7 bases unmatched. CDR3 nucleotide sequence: TGCGCCAGCAGCTTGGCCGCGGGAGCGGTGTACGAGCAGTACTTC. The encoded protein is CASSLAAGAVYEQYF.

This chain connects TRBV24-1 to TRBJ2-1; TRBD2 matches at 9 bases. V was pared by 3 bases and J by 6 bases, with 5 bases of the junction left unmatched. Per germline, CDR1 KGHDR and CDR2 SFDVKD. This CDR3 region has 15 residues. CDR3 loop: CATSDLGSGSNEQFF. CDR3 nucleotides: TGTGCCACCAGTGATCTAGGTAGCGGGAGCAATGAGCAGTTCTTC.

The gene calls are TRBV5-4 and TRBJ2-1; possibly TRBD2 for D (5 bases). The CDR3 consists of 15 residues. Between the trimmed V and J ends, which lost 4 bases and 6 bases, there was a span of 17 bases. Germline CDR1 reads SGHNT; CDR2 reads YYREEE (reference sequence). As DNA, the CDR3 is TGTGCCAGCAGCCGTCCGGAGGCCCTAGTCAATGAGCAGTTCTTC. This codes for CASSRPEALVNEQFF. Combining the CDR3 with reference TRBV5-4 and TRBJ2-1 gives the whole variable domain ETGVTQSPTHLIKTRGQQVTLRCSSQSGHNTVSWYQQALGQGPQFIFQYYREEENGRGNFPPRFSGLQFPNYSSELNVNALELDDSALYLCASSRPEALVNEQFFGPGTRLTVL.

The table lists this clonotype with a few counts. The CDR3 sequence: CASGGLAGHADTQYF. CDR3 in DNA: TGTGCTAGTGGTGGGCTAGCGGGACACGCAGATACGCAGTATTTT. The V gene is TRBV12-5, the J gene TRBJ2-3; TRBD2 matches at 9 bases. This CDR3 has 15 amino acids. Germline V gene sequence: CDR1 LGHNT, CDR2 FRNRAP. The J segment lost 4 bases and the V segment lost 5 bases, leaving 7 bases of the junction unmatched.